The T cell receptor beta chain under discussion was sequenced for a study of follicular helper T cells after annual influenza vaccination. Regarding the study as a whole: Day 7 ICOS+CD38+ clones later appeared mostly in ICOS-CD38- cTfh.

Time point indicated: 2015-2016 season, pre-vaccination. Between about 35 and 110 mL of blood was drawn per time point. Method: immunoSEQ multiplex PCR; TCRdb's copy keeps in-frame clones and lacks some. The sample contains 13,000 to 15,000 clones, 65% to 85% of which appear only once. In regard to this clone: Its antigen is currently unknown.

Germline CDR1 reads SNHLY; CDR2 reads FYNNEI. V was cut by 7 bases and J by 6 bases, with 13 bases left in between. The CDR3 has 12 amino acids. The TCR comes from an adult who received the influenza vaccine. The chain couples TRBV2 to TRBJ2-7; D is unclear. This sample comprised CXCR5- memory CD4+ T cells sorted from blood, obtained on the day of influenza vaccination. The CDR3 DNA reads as TGTGCCAGCACTCCCCAGCCGGGCGAGCAGTACTTC. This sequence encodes CASTPQPGEQYF.